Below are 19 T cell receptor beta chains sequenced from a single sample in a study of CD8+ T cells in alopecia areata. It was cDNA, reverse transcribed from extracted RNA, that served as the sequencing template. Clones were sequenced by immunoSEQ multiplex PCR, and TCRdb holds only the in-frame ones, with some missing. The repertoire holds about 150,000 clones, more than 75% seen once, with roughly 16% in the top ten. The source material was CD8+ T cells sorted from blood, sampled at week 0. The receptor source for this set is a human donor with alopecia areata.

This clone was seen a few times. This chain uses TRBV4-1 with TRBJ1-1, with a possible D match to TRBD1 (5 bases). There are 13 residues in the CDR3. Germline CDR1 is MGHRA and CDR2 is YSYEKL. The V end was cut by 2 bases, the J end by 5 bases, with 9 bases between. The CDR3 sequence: CASSQMGETEAFF. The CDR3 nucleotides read TGCGCCAGCAGCCAAATGGGGGAGACTGAAGCTTTCTTT.

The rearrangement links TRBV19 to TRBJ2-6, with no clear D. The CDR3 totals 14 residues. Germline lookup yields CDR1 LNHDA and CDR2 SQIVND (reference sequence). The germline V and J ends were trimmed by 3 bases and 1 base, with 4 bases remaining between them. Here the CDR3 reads CASSMESGANVLTF. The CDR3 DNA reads TGTGCCAGTAGTATGGAGTCTGGGGCCAACGTCCTGACTTTC. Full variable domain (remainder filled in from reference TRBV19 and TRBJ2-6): DGGITQSPKYLFRKEGQNVTLSCEQNLNHDAMYWYRQDPGQGLRLIYYSQIVNDFQKGDIAEGYSVSREKKESFPLTVTSAQKNPTAFYLCASSMESGANVLTFGAGSRLTVL.

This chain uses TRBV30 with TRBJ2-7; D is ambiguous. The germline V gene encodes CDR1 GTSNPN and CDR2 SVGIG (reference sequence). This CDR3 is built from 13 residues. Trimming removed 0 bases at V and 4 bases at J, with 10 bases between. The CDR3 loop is CAWSVLSAYEQYF. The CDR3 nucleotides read TGTGCCTGGAGTGTACTTTCAGCGTACGAGCAGTACTTC.

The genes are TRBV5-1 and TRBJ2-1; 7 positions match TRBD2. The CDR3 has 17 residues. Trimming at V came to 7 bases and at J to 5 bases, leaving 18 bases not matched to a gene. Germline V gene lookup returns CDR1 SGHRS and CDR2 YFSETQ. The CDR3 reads CASDPTGTIELNNEQFF. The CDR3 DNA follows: TGCGCCAGCGACCCCACCGGGACTATAGAACTAAACAATGAGCAGTTCTTC.

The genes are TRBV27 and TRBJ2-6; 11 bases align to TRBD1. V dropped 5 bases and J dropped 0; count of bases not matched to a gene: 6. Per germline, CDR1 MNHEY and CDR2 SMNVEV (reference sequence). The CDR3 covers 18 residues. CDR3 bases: TGTGCCAGCAGTGCGGTGGGGACAGGGGGCTCTGGGGCCAACGTCCTGACTTTC. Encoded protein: CASSAVGTGGSGANVLTF.

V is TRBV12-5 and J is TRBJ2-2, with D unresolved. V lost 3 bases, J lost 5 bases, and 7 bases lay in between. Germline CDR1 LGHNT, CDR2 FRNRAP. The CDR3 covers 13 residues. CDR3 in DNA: TGTGCTAGTGGTTTAGGAACGACCGGGGAGCTGTTTTTT. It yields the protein CASGLGTTGELFF.

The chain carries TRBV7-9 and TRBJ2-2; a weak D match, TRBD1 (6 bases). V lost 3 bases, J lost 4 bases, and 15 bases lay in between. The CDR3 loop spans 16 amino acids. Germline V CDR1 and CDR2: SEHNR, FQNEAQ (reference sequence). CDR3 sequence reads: CASSLPTGKGTGELFF. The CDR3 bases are TGTGCCAGCAGCTTGCCTACAGGGAAGGGCACCGGGGAGCTGTTTTTT.

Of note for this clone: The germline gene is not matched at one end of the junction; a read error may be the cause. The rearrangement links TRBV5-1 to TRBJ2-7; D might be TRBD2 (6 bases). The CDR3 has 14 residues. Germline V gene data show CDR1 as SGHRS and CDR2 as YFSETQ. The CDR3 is CASSLGSGAYEQHF. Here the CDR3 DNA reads TGCGCCAGCAGCTTGGGTAGCGGTGCCTACGAGCAGCACTTC. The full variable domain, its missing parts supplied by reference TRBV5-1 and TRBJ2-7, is KAGVTQTPRYLIKTRGQQVTLSCSPISGHRSVSWYQQTPGQGLQFLFEYFSETQRNKGNFPGRFSGRQFSNSRSEMNVSTLELGDSALYLCASSLGSGAYEQHFGPGTRLTVT.

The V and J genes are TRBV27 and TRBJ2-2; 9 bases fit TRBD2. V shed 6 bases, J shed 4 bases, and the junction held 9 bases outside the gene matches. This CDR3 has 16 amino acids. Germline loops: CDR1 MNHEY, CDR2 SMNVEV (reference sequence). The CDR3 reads CASSTRTSEGTGELFF. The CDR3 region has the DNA TGTGCCAGCAGCACGAGGACTAGCGAAGGCACCGGGGAGCTGTTTTTT.

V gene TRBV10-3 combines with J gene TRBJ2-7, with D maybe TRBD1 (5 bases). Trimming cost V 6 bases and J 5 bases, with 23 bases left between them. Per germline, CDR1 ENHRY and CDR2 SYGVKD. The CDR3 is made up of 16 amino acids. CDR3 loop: CAISNQTVFGFHEQYF. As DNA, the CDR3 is TGTGCCATCAGCAACCAGACAGTTTTTGGTTTCCACGAGCAGTACTTC.

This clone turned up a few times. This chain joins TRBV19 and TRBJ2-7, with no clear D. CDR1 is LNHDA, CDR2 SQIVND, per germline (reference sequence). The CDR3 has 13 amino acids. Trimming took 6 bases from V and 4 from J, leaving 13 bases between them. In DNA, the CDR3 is TGTGCCAGTAGCCCTGCCAGCGCGTACGAGCAGTACTTC. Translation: CASSPASAYEQYF.

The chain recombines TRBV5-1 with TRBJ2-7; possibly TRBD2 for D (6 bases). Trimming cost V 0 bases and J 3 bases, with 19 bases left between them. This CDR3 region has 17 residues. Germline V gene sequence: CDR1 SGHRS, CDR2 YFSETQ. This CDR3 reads CASSLGLIRQEGYEQYF. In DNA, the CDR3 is TGCGCCAGCAGCTTGGGTCTAATCCGGCAGGAGGGCTACGAGCAGTACTTC.

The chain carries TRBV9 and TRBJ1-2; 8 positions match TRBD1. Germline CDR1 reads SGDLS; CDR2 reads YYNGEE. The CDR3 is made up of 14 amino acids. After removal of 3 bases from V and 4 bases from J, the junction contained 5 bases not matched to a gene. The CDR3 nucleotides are TGTGCCAGCAGCGGTGGACAGGGCCTCTATGGCTACACCTTC. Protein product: CASSGGQGLYGYTF.

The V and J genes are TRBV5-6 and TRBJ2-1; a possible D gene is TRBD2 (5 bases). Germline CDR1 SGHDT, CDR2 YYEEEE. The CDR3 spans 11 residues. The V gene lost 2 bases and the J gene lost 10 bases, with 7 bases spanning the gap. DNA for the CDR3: TGTGCCAGCAGCTTTGGCGGGGAGCAGTTCTTC. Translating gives CASSFGGEQFF. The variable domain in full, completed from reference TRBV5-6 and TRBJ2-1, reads DAGVTQSPTHLIKTRGQQVTLRCSPKSGHDTVSWYQQALGQGPQFIFQYYEEEERQRGNFPDRFSGHQFPNYSSELNVNALLLGDSALYLCASSFGGEQFFGPGTRLTVL.

The CDR3 region has the DNA TGTGCCAGCAGCTTACTAGCGGGAAGGGAGACCCAGTACTTC. Protein product: CASSLLAGRETQYF. The rearrangement uses TRBV5-6 and TRBJ2-5; 10 bases are shared with TRBD2. The CDR3 is 14 amino acids. Losses at the gene ends were 2 bases for V and 5 bases for J; bases not matched to a gene: 3. Looked up from germline, CDR1 is SGHDT and CDR2 is YYEEEE.

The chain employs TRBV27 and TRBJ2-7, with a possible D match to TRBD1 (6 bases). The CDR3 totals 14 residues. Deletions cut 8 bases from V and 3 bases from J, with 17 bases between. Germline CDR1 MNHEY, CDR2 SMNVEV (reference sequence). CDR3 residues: CASGDTSLGYEQYF. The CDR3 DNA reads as TGTGCCAGCGGGGACACCAGTCTCGGCTACGAGCAGTACTTC.

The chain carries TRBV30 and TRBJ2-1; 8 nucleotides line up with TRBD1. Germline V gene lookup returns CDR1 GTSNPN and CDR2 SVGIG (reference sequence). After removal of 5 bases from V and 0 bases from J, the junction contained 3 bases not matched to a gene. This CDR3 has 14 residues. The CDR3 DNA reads TGTGCCTGGTCCACAGGGGGCTCCTACAATGAGCAGTTCTTC. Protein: CAWSTGGSYNEQFF. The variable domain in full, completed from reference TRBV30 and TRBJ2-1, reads SQTIHQWPATLVQPVGSPLSLECTVEGTSNPNLYWYRQAAGRGLQLLFYSVGIGQISSEVPQNLSASRPQDRQFILSSKKLLLSDSGFYLCAWSTGGSYNEQFFGPGTRLTVL.

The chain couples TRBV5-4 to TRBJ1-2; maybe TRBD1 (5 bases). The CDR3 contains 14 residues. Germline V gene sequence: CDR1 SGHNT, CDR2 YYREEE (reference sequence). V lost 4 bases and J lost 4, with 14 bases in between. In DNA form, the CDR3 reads TGTGCCAGCAGCCCAGGACGGGGGGGCTATGGCTACACCTTC. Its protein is CASSPGRGGYGYTF.

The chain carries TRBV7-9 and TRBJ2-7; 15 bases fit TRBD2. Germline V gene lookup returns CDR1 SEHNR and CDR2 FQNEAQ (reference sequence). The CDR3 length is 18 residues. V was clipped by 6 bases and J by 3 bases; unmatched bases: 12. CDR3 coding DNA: TGTGCCAGCAGTCCTGACGGGACTAGCGGGAGGACCTACTACGAGCAGTACTTC. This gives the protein CASSPDGTSGRTYYEQYF.